These 12 T cell receptor beta chains share one sample of origin, sequenced in a study of blood T cell repertoires in COVID-19. Libraries were prepared by immunoSEQ multiplex PCR; TCRdb keeps only in-frame clonotypes and omits some of them. The profile shows roughly 180,000 clones, 75% to 90% of them singletons. The sample comprised peripheral blood. The receptor set was obtained from a woman aged 55-69 years with acute or convalescent COVID-19.

The J gene is TRBJ1-1, the V gene TRBV3-1 (or the pseudogene TRBV3-2); D is perhaps TRBD1 (5 bases). Trimming cost V 2 bases and J 8 bases, with 15 bases left between them. The CDR3 covers 14 residues. Germline loops: CDR1 LGHDT, CDR2 YNNKEL (reference sequence). CDR3 sequence (DNA): TGTGCCAGCAGCCAATACCAGGGCGGTGCGGAAGCTTTCTTT. As protein: CASSQYQGGAEAFF.

This sequence joins TRBV18 and TRBJ1-2; D is perhaps TRBD1 (5 bases). The length of the CDR3 is 13 residues. The germline V gene has CDR1 KGHSH and CDR2 LQKENI. The V end lost 3 bases, the J end lost 6 bases, and 11 bases lay between the germline ends. CDR3 in amino acids: CASSPRGGDGYTF. Here the CDR3 DNA reads TGTGCCAGCTCACCGAGGGGAGGAGATGGCTACACCTTC.

The chain employs TRBV11-3 and TRBJ2-2; D is perhaps TRBD2 (5 bases). The CDR3 contains 14 residues. V shed 3 bases and J shed 0 bases, with 5 bases lying between them. Germline lookup yields CDR1 SGHNT and CDR2 YENEEA. The CDR3 sequence: CASSLRANTGELFF. In DNA, the CDR3 is TGTGCCAGCAGCTTGAGGGCGAACACCGGGGAGCTGTTTTTT.

CDR3 region: CASRYRVGFTGELFF. DNA of the CDR3: TGTGCCAGCCGGTACAGGGTAGGGTTTACCGGGGAGCTGTTTTTT. This chain joins TRBV28 and TRBJ2-2, with a tentative D call TRBD1 (6 bases). Trimming stripped 8 bases from V and 5 bases from J, with 18 bases between. The length of the CDR3 is 15 residues. Looked up from germline, CDR1 is MDHEN and CDR2 is SYDVKM.

The chain combines TRBV6-2 or TRBV6-3 with TRBJ1-5; TRBD1 matches at 7 bases. This CDR3 spans 15 amino acids. V gave up 4 bases and J gave up 2 bases; unmatched junction bases: 5. The germline V gene encodes CDR1 MNHEY and CDR2 SVGEGT. The CDR3 here is CASSFQGGGNQPQHF. The CDR3 DNA sequence: TGTGCCAGCAGTTTCCAGGGGGGAGGCAATCAGCCCCAGCATTTT.

The chain couples TRBV19 to TRBJ2-7; the D gene is possibly TRBD2 (6 bases). The CDR3 is 11 residues long. V dropped 7 bases and J dropped 7 bases, with 11 bases sitting between them. Germline values: CDR1 LNHDA, CDR2 SQIVND (reference sequence). The CDR3 protein is CASMTAGEQYF. DNA of the CDR3: TGTGCCAGTATGACCGCGGGGGAGCAGTACTTC.

The V call is TRBV9, the J call TRBJ1-2, with 9 nucleotides matching TRBD1. Germline V gives CDR1 SGDLS, CDR2 YYNGEE. The V gene end was trimmed by 0 bases and the J gene end by 7 bases; junction bases not matched to a gene: 7. This CDR3 spans 15 amino acids. The CDR3 region has the DNA TGTGCCAGCAGCGTAGGGGACAGGGCCCGACGTGGCTACACCTTC. Translation: CASSVGDRARRGYTF.

About this clone itself: The identical CDR3 is also encoded by other nucleotide sequences in the sample. The chain uses TRBV28 and TRBJ2-2, with D perhaps matching TRBD1 (5 bases). The ends were cut back, 5 bases at V and 1 base at J, with 8 bases in the middle. CDR1 is MDHEN and CDR2 is SYDVKM in the germline V gene. This CDR3 spans 14 amino acids. DNA for the CDR3: TGTGCCAGCAGTCTGACAGTGAACACCGGGGAGCTGTTTTTT. Its protein is CASSLTVNTGELFF.

The V call is TRBV20-1, the J call TRBJ2-1; TRBD2 matches 7 bases. V gave up 3 bases and J gave up 1 base; unmatched junction bases: 6. In germline, CDR1 is DFQATT, CDR2 SNEGSKA (reference sequence). The CDR3 is made up of 15 amino acids. The CDR3 sequence: CSASEGAGSYNEQFF. CDR3 coding DNA: TGCAGTGCTAGTGAAGGAGCGGGATCCTACAATGAGCAGTTCTTC.

This chain uses TRBV2 with TRBJ2-7; D may be TRBD2 (5 bases). This CDR3 spans 15 amino acids. Looked up from germline, CDR1 is SNHLY and CDR2 is FYNNEI. V was cut by 0 bases and J by 12 bases, with 21 bases left in between. This CDR3 is CASSEAAGGPTSRYF. CDR3 nucleotides: TGTGCCAGCAGTGAAGCGGCAGGAGGCCCCACCAGTCGGTACTTC.

This clone appeared a single time. J is TRBJ2-3 and V is TRBV4-2, with 14 nucleotides matching TRBD2. The germline CDR1 and CDR2 sequences are LGHNA and YNFKEQ. Trimming cost V 10 bases and J 3 bases; bases outside gene matches: 9. There are 16 residues in the CDR3. Here the CDR3 DNA reads TGTGCCACGGGGACTAGCGGGAGTGGAGGGACAGATACGCAGTATTTT. Its protein product is CATGTSGSGGTDTQYF.

This chain links TRBV4-1 with TRBJ1-5; D uncertain. The CDR3 runs 14 residues. The V end lost 0 bases, the J end lost 4 bases, and 7 bases lay between the germline ends. Germline V gene lookup returns CDR1 MGHRA and CDR2 YSYEKL. In DNA form, the CDR3 reads TGCGCCAGCAGCCAAGAGGCCAGAAATCAGCCCCAGCATTTT. Amino acids: CASSQEARNQPQHF.